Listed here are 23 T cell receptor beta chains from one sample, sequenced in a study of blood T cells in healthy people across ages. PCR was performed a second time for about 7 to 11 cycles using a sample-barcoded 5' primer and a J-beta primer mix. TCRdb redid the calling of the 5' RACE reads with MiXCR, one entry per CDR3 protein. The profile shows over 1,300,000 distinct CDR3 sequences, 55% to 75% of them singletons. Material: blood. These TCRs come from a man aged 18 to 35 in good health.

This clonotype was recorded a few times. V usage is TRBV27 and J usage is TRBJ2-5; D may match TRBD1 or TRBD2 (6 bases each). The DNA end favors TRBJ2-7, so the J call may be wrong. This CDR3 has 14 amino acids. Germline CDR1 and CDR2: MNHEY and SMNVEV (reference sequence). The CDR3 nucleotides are TGTGCCAGCAAGACCGGGACGGGGGCATACGAGCAGTACTTC. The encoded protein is CASKTGTGAYEQYF.

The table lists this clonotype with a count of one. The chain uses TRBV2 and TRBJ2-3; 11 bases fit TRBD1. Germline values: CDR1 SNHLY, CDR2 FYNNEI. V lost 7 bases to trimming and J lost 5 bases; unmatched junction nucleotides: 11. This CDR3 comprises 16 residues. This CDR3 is CASTEVWTGGIDTQYF. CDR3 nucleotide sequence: TGTGCCAGCACCGAGGTCTGGACAGGGGGCATAGATACGCAGTATTTT.

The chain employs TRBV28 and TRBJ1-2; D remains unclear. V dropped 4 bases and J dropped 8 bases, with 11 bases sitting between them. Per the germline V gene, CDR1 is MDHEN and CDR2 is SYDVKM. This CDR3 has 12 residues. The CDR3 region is CASSSNIDGYTF. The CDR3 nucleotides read TGTGCCAGCAGTTCAAACATTGACGGCTACACCTTC.

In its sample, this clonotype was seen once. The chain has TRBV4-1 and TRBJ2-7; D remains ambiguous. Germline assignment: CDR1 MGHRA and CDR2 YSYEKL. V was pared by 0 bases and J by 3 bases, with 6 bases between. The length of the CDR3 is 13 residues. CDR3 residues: CASSQELYYEQYF. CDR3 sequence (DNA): TGCGCCAGCAGCCAAGAACTCTACTACGAGCAGTACTTC.

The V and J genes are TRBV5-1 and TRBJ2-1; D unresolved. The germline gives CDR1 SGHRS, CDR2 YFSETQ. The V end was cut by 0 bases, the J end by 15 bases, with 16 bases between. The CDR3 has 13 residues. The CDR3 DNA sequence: TGCGCCAGCAGCTTGGGGCCCGCTGATTTTAGGTTCTTC. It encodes CASSLGPADFRFF.

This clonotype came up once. The CDR3 DNA reads TGTGCCAGCAGTCCAGACGAAAGGGGCGGCTACACCTTC. Translation gives CASSPDERGGYTF. V is TRBV6-5 and J is TRBJ1-2, with a tentative D call TRBD1 (5 bases). The CDR3 has 13 amino acids. The V and J ends lost 5 bases and 8 bases respectively, with 15 bases between them. CDR1 and CDR2 from the germline V gene are MNHEY and SVGAGI.

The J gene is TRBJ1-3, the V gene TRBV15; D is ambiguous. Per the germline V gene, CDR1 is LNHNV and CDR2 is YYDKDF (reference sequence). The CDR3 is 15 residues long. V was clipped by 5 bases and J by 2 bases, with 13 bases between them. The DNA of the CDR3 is TGTGCCACCAGCCCCTCGAGGACTGCTGGAAACACCATATATTTT. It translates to CATSPSRTAGNTIYF.

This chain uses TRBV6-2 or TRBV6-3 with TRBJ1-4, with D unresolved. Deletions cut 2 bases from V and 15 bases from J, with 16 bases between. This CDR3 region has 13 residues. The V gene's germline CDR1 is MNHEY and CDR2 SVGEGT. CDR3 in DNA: TGTGCCAGCAGTTACACACAGCTTGGAGAGGTGTTTTTT. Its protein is CASSYTQLGEVFF.

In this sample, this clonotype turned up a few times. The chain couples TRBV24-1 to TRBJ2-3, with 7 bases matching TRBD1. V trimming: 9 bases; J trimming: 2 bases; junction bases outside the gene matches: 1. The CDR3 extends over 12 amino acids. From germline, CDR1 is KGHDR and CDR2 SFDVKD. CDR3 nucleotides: TGTGCCACCGGACAGGACACAGATACGCAGTATTTT. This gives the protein CATGQDTDTQYF.

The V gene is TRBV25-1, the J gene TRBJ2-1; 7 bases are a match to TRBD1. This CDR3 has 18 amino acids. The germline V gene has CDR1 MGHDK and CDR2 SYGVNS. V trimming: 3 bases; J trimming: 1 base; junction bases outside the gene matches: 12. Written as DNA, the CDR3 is TGTGCCAGCAGTGACCGACAAGACAGGGTCGAGTCCTACAATGAGCAGTTCTTC. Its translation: CASSDRQDRVESYNEQFF.

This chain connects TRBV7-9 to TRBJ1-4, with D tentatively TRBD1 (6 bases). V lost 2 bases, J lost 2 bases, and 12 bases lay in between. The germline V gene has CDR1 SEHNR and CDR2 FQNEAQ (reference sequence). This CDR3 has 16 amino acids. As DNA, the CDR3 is TGTGCCAGCAGCTTACGGGGCGGGGGCACTAATGAAAAACTGTTTTTT. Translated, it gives CASSLRGGGTNEKLFF.

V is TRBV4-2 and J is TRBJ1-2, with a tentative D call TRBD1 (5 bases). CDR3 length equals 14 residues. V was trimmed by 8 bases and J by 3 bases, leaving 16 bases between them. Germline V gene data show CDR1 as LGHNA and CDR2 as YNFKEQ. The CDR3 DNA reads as TGTGCCAGCCATCAAGGACTGACAGACTATGGCTACACCTTC. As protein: CASHQGLTDYGYTF.

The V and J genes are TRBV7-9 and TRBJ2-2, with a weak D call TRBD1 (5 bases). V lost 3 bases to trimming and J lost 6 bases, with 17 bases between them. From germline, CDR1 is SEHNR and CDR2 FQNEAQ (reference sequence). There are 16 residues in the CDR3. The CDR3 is CASSLGPKRTSGELFF. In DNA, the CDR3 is TGTGCCAGCAGCTTGGGGCCTAAGCGAACATCCGGGGAGCTGTTTTTT.

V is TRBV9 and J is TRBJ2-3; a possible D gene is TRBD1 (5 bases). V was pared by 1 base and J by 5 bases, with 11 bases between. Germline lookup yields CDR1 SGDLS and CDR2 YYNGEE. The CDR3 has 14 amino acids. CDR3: CASSVQRQGDTQYF. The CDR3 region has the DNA TGTGCCAGCAGCGTACAACGGCAGGGAGATACGCAGTATTTT. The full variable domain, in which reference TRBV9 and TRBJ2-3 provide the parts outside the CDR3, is DSGVTQTPKHLITATGQRVTLRCSPRSGDLSVYWYQQSLDQGLQFLIQYYNGEERAKGNILERFSAQQFPDLHSELNLSSLELGDSALYFCASSVQRQGDTQYFGPGTRLTVL.

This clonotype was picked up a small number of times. The DNA for the CDR3 is TGCAGCGTTCACCGGACAGGCTCCTACGAGCAGTACTTC. Amino acid sequence: CSVHRTGSYEQYF. This chain uses TRBV29-1 with TRBJ2-7, with 7 bases matching TRBD1. The CDR3 consists of 13 residues. V lost 5 bases, J lost 0 bases, and 4 bases stayed unmatched. Germline CDR1 reads SQVTM; CDR2 reads ANQGSEA.

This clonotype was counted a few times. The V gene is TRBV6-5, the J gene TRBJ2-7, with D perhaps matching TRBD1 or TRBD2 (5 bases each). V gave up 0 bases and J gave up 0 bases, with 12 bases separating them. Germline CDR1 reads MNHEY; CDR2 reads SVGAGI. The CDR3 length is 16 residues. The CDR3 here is CASSYSRGASSYEQYF. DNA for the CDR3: TGTGCCAGCAGTTACTCGAGAGGGGCCAGCTCCTACGAGCAGTACTTC.

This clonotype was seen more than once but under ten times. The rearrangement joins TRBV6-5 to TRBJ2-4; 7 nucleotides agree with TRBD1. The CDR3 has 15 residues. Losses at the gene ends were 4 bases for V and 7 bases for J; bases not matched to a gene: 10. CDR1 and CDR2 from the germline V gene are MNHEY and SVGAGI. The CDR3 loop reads CASSSSPTGWNIQYF. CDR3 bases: TGTGCCAGCAGTTCCTCCCCGACAGGGTGGAACATTCAGTACTTC.

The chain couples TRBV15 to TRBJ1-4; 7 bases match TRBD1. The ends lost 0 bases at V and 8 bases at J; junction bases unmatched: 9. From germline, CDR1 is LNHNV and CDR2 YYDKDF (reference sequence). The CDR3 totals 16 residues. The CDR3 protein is CATSRDEMEGGEKLFF. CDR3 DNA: TGTGCCACCAGCAGAGATGAGATGGAAGGGGGCGAAAAACTGTTTTTT.

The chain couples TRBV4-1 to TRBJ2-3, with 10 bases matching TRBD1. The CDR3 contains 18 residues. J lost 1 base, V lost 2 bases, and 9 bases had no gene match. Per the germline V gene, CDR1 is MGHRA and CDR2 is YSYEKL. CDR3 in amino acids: CASSQLRDRGVGTDTQYF. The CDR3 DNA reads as TGCGCCAGCAGCCAACTCCGGGACAGGGGAGTTGGCACAGATACGCAGTATTTT.

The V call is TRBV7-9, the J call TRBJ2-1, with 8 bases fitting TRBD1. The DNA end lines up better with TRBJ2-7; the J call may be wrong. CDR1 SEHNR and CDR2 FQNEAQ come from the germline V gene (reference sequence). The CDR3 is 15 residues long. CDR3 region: CASSQTGVPLDEQYF. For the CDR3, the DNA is TGTGCCAGCAGCCAGACAGGGGTCCCGCTTGACGAGCAGTACTTC.

This CDR3 is CASSSQSNTEAFF. The CDR3 bases are TGCGCCAGCAGCTCACAGTCGAACACTGAAGCTTTCTTT. V gene TRBV5-1 combines with J gene TRBJ1-1, with unresolved D. Looked up from germline, CDR1 is SGHRS and CDR2 is YFSETQ. Trimming took off 3 bases at V and 1 base at J, with 7 bases between the two ends. The CDR3 loop spans 13 amino acids.

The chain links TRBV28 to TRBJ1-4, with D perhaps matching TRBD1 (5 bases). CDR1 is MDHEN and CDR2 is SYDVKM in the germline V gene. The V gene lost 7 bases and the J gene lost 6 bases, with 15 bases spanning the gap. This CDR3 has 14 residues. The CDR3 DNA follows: TGTGCCAGCAATGCGAGGGGCAGGGATGAAAAACTGTTTTTT. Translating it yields CASNARGRDEKLFF.

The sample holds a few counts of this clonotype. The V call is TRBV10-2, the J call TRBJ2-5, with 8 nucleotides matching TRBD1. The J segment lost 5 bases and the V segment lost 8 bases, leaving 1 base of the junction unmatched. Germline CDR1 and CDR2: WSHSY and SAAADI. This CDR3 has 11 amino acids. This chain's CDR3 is CASAGGETQYF. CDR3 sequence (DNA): TGCGCCAGCGCAGGGGGCGAGACCCAGTACTTC.